This T cell receptor beta chain was obtained from a study of T cells after posttransplantation cyclophosphamide (dated by TCRdb to 2016 to 2017). Background for the entire study: The study tracked T cell repertoire reconstitution by TRB sequencing after myeloablative bone marrow transplantation using posttransplantation cyclophosphamide as GVHD prophylaxis. Antigen receptor sequencing covered samples from approximately 38 PTCy-treated patients and about 17 of their related bone marrow donors. TRB sequencing was performed on blood from all 30 or so PTCy patients with 1-year posttransplant specimens. In 3 patients, up to about 3 additional blood samples taken between 2 and 5.2 years after transplant also underwent TRB sequencing, as did pretransplant blood from several patients. TRA and TRB clonality were tightly correlated in several samples, so subsequent TCR analyses focused on TRB only. Public TRB sequences were queried against a database of over 3,500 sequences associated with responses to pathogens, tumor antigens, self-antigens and alloantigens.

According to the germline V gene (reference sequence), CDR1 reads SEHNR and CDR2 reads FQNEAQ. The CDR3 holds 15 amino acids from the cysteine to the phenylalanine. Only CDR3 DNA is held: 45 bases, read in frame from base 1. V and J lose 3 bases and 0 bases, and a span of 10 bases separates them. The paper's findings and limits, for the study overall: The TRB repertoires of T cells infiltrating skin or GI tract showed only limited overlap with the TRB repertoires of T cells in blood. Across around 48 patients, recipient CMV seropositivity and CMV reactivation were highly associated with TRB clonality; PTCy diversity was similar to CNI/methotrexate controls. Donor-recipient similarity was low at 1-2 months but increased during the first year, and donor CD8+ memory clones often dominated later blood repertoires.

Remarks on this clone: The specificity of this receptor is unknown. No base qualities exist here, and no much larger clone lies one base off it.

The control cohort was about 10 patients given myeloablative marrow transplants with methotrexate plus a calcineurin inhibitor, sampled 1 year after transplant. Peripheral blood and bone marrow mononuclear cells were isolated by Ficoll-Hypaque density centrifugation and were cryopreserved. Genomic DNA was the input for TRB sequencing, which was run either with the immunoSEQ assay at survey resolution or with the hsTCRB kit. On the authors' methods: The immunoSEQ software was used for initial read processing, and the LymphoSeq R package was used for repertoire analyses. Clonality was computed as 1 minus normalized Shannon entropy; Gini coefficient was also calculated for each TRB dataset. To infer phenotypes in unsorted samples, TRB sequences from sorted subsets of the recipient or donor were mapped onto the unsorted samples of the same recipient. TCRdb stores this immuneACCESS table with in-frame sequences only. Part of the clones is absent; in the studies checked, under half of the shortfall reflects unresolved V genes, and no reason is known for the rest. That table gives V, J and clone size, and the DNA gave D and trimming. In all, the sample holds about 17,000 clones, and about four fifths of those were seen once. In total, the top ten clones hold 2.5% to 3% of the sample.

The rearrangement joined TRBV7-9 to TRBJ2-3, with TRBD1 tentatively as D gene (7 bases match). The source of this sequence is a male patient aged 25 to 39 who received an allogeneic stem cell transplant from an unrelated donor, was CMV-positive, and had acute and chronic GVHD. Following a transplant, a fraction of the T cells may be traceable to the graft donor. Here the sequenced sample was PBMCs, taken 430 to 450 days after allogeneic stem cell transplant with calcineurin inhibitor and methotrexate. In nucleotide form, the sequence is TGTGCCAGCAGCTTGGAGGGGGCGAGCACAGATACGCAGTATTTT. Its protein reads: CASSLEGASTDTQYF.